The T cell receptor (beta chain) under discussion was sequenced for a study of identical twins. General observations from the study: Beta clonotypes that were abundant in cord blood contained fewer insertions, a pattern absent from memory repertoires. Models predicted less out-of-frame TCR alpha sharing in monozygotic twins than was found.

Germline V gene data show CDR1 as SGHRS and CDR2 as YFSETQ. The germline V and J ends were trimmed by 0 bases and 3 bases, with 12 bases remaining between them. The CDR3 has 16 residues. TCRdb used MiXCR to reprocess the 5' RACE reads, holding one entry per CDR3 protein. The table lists approximately 500,000 distinct CDR3 sequences, 24% of them singletons. A remark on this clonotype: Antigen unknown.

The data also belong to a second study, concerning T cells expressing NK-cell markers. According to that study: In several experiments, sorting was confined to alpha-beta TCR T cells through use of an anti-gamma-delta TCR antibody. HCMV specificity of expanded NKG2C+ T cell clones remained unclear.

The sequencing input was CD4+ T cells sorted from blood. The clonotype comes from a woman between 18 and 29 years old in good health. The V gene is TRBV5-1, the J gene TRBJ2-2; D might be TRBD1 or TRBD2, each matching 6 bases. In DNA form, the CDR3 reads TGCGCCAGCAGCTTGGTCCGGGGGCGCGACACCGGGGAGCTGTTTTTT. Its translation is CASSLVRGRDTGELFF.